A selection of T cell receptor beta chains follows, all from one sample in a study of T-cell reconstitution after alpha-beta-depleted transplantation in children. TCRdb itself ran the PCR reads through MiXCR, one entry per CDR3 protein. The sample shows about 980,000 distinct CDR3 sequences, about 26% of them seen only once. The sequenced sample was PBMCs, mostly from graft donor cells, obtained 360 days after TCRalphabeta/CD19-depleted stem cell transplant. These receptor sequences come from a boy younger than two who had a stem cell transplant for SCID, so the T cells may come from the graft donor. Each CDR3 is given with its conserved first and last residue. A D gene is named only where the DNA matches it firmly. Rows may omit the clone size; those that give it use once, few, many or a size class.

d_call	clone_size	v_call	j_call	cdr3_aa	cdr3_nt
NA	NA	TRBV15	TRBJ1-1	CATSRSGGHTEAFF	TGTGCCACCAGCAGATCCGGTGGGCACACTGAAGCTTTCTTT
NA	few	TRBV12-3/TRBV12-4	TRBJ2-5	CASSEPSTGGEETQYF	TGTGCCAGCAGTGAACCCAGCACAGGGGGGGAAGAGACCCAGTACTTC
NA	NA	TRBV5-1	TRBJ2-2	CASSLFRANGELFF	TGCGCCAGCAGCTTGTTCAGGGCGAACGGGGAGCTGTTTTTT
NA	NA	TRBV12-3/TRBV12-4	TRBJ2-5	CASSLRPTFQETQYF	TGTGCCAGCAGTTTGCGTCCGACCTTCCAAGAGACCCAGTACTTC
NA	few	TRBV11-2	TRBJ2-7	CASSLSTPTYEQYF	TGTGCCAGCAGCTTAAGTACACCAACCTACGAGCAGTACTTC
TRBD1	NA	TRBV10-2	TRBJ1-2	CASSERGGERGYTF	TGCGCCAGCAGTGAGCGAGGGGGCGAGCGTGGCTACACCTTC
TRBD2	NA	TRBV5-1	TRBJ2-3	CASSFPYLAGGTDTQYF	TGCGCCAGCAGCTTCCCTTATTTAGCGGGGGGCACAGATACGCAGTATTTT
NA	few	TRBV4-1	TRBJ2-7	CASSRNLGRFSYEQYF	TGCGCCAGCAGCCGGAATTTGGGACGGTTCTCCTACGAGCAGTACTTC
NA	many	TRBV11-2	TRBJ2-6	CASSLASLFSVLTF	TGTGCCAGCAGCTTGGCCTCCCTCTTCAGCGTCCTGACTTTC
NA	NA	TRBV6-1	TRBJ1-1	CASNLREGTEAFF	TGTGCCAGCAACCTCAGGGAGGGCACTGAAGCTTTCTTT
NA	NA	TRBV20-1	TRBJ2-1	CSGREGGGPNEQFF	TGCAGTGGCAGGGAAGGGGGGGGGCCGAATGAGCAGTTCTTC
NA	NA	TRBV25-1	TRBJ1-4	CASRRGGATNEKLFF	TGTGCCAGCAGGAGGGGCGGTGCAACTAATGAAAAACTGTTTTTT
NA	few	TRBV20-1	TRBJ2-7	CSASGSSFSYEQYF	TGCAGTGCTAGTGGTAGTTCCTTTTCCTACGAGCAGTACTTC
TRBD2	NA	TRBV7-2	TRBJ2-7	CASSLVRASGAYEQYF	TGTGCCAGCAGCTTAGTTAGGGCTAGCGGGGCTTACGAGCAGTACTTC
TRBD2	NA	TRBV20-1	TRBJ2-1	CSAAGTSGGFYNEQFF	TGCAGTGCTGCAGGAACTAGCGGGGGGTTTTACAATGAGCAGTTCTTC
NA	NA	TRBV28	TRBJ2-7	CASSLYGRRNSYEQYF	TGTGCCAGCAGTTTATATGGACGCCGAAACTCCTACGAGCAGTACTTC
NA	NA	TRBV5-1	TRBJ2-1	CASSLYGVSYNEQFF	TGCGCCAGCAGCTTGTACGGGGTCTCCTACAATGAGCAGTTCTTC
NA	NA	TRBV7-8	TRBJ2-1	CASIYRETYNEQFF	TGTGCCAGCATTTATAGGGAGACCTACAATGAGCAGTTCTTC
TRBD1	NA	TRBV18	TRBJ2-7	CASSPRDRVSYEQYF	TGTGCCAGCTCACCGCGTGACAGGGTCTCCTACGAGCAGTACTTC
TRBD2	NA	TRBV20-1	TRBJ2-1	CSASAAGLARSTYNEQFF	TGCAGTGCTTCGGCCGCGGGACTAGCCCGGTCTACCTACAATGAGCAGTTCTTC
NA	NA	TRBV7-2	TRBJ2-1	CASVGSGPSYNEQFF	TGTGCCAGCGTTGGGAGCGGGCCCTCCTACAATGAGCAGTTCTTC
NA	few	TRBV5-1	TRBJ1-6	CASSLEDPGRVPLHF	TGCGCCAGCAGCTTGGAGGACCCGGGACGTGTGCCCCTCCACTTT
TRBD1	NA	TRBV5-1	TRBJ2-7	CASRRDRGHEQYF	TGCGCCAGCAGGAGGGACAGGGGCCACGAGCAGTACTTC
TRBD1	NA	TRBV7-6	TRBJ2-3	CASSLRLTGSTDTQYF	TGTGCCAGCAGCCTACGTCTGACAGGGAGCACAGATACGCAGTATTTT
NA	few	TRBV20-1	TRBJ2-5	CSARGPGQETQYF	TGCAGTGCTAGAGGACCGGGACAAGAGACCCAGTACTTC
NA	NA	TRBV29-1	TRBJ2-5	CSVAGTQETQYF	TGCAGCGTTGCCGGGACCCAAGAGACCCAGTACTTC
NA	NA	TRBV29-1	TRBJ2-1	CSVDSGESSYNEQFF	TGCAGCGTTGATAGTGGGGAAAGCTCCTACAATGAGCAGTTCTTC
TRBD1	NA	TRBV4-2	TRBJ1-2	CASSQDYMTGVGYTF	TGTGCCAGCAGCCAAGACTACATGACAGGGGTCGGCTACACCTTC
TRBD1	few	TRBV4-1	TRBJ2-2	CASSLYRGLTGELFF	TGCGCCAGCAGCCTATACAGGGGGCTGACCGGGGAGCTGTTTTTT
NA	NA	TRBV20-1	TRBJ2-3	CSAQFASTDTQYF	TGCAGTGCCCAGTTTGCTAGCACAGATACGCAGTATTTT
TRBD1	few	TRBV5-1	TRBJ2-7	CASSWGQGAVYEQYF	TGCGCCAGCAGCTGGGGACAGGGGGCCGTCTACGAGCAGTACTTC
NA	few	TRBV28	TRBJ1-2	CASGRRANYGYTF	TGTGCCAGCGGTCGGCGAGCTAACTATGGCTACACCTTC
NA	NA	TRBV4-1	TRBJ1-1	CASSLVRGARFMNTEAFF	TGCGCCAGCAGCCTCGTTAGAGGGGCCAGATTCATGAACACTGAAGCTTTCTTT
NA	few	TRBV7-2	TRBJ1-2	CASSLGQMPSNGYTF	TGTGCCAGCAGCTTAGGTCAGATGCCTTCCAATGGCTACACCTTC
NA	once	TRBV20-1	TRBJ1-5	CSARAQLNQPQHF	TGCAGTGCTAGAGCACAGTTGAATCAGCCCCAGCATTTT
NA	NA	TRBV7-9	TRBJ1-1	CASSLVGSTEAFF	TGTGCCAGCAGCCTAGTGGGGTCCACTGAAGCTTTCTTT
NA	NA	TRBV15	TRBJ1-5	CATSRDKAGNQPQHF	TGTGCCACCAGCAGAGATAAGGCTGGCAATCAGCCCCAGCATTTT
NA	NA	TRBV27	TRBJ2-7	CASSPSAFEQYF	TGTGCCAGCAGTCCCAGCGCGTTTGAGCAGTACTTC
NA	NA	TRBV5-5	TRBJ1-1	CASSFVQAFF	TGTGCCAGCAGCTTTGTACAAGCTTTCTTT